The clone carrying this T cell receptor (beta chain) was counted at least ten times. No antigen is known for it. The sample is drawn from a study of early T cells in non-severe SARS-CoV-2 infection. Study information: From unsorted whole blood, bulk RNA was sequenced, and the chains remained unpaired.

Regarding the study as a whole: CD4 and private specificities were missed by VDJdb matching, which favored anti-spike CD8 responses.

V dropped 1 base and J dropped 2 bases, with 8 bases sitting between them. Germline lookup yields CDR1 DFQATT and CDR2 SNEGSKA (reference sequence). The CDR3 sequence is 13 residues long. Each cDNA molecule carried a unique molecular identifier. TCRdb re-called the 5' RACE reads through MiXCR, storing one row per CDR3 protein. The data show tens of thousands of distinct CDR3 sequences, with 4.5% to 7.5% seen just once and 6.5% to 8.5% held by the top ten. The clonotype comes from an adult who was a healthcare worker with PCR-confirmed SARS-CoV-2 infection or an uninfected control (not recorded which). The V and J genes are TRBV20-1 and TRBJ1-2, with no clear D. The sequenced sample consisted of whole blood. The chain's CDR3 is CSARGEGNYGYTF. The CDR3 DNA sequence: TGCAGTGCTAGAGGGGAGGGCAACTATGGCTACACCTTC.